The present T cell receptor beta chain was sequenced within a study of identical twins. General study results and limits: The abundant beta clonotypes from cord blood had fewer insertions, and memory repertoires had none of this. Within twin pairs, the out-of-frame alpha sequences they shared showed excess low generation probability.

After template switching added a universal primer site, the resulting cDNA carried unique molecular identifiers. TCRdb re-derived calls from the 5' RACE reads in MiXCR, one entry per CDR3 protein. The sample lists 120,000 to 150,000 distinct CDR3 sequences; roughly 3.5% were seen once. The CDR3 is 14 residues long. The germline V gene encodes CDR1 SGHVS and CDR2 FNYEAQ. V was pared by 5 bases and J by 4 bases, with 11 bases between. Everyone who donated was a healthy Caucasian. With respect to this clonotype: What it binds is not known.

The specimen was memory T cells sorted from blood. The chain carries TRBV7-6 and TRBJ2-2; a weak D match, TRBD2 (6 bases). This clonotype originated in a man younger than 35 in good health. CDR3 coding DNA: TGTGCCAGCAGCAAATCCGGGGGCACCGGGGAGCTGTTTTTT. It codes for CASSKSGGTGELFF. Using reference TRBV7-6 and TRBJ2-2 for the parts outside the CDR3, the full variable domain is GAGVSQSPRYKVTKRGQDVALRCDPISGHVSLYWYRQALGQGPEFLTYFNYEAQQDKSGLPNDRFSAERPEGSISTLTIQRTEQRDSAMYRCASSKSGGTGELFFGEGSRLTVL.